What follows are 30 T cell receptor beta chains derived from one specimen sequenced in a study of PD-L1 blockade in urothelial cancer. The repertoire was sequenced with immunoSEQ multiplex PCR; TCRdb's copy has only in-frame clones and lacks some. The repertoire holds 30,000 to 45,000 clones, with 80% to 90% as singletons. The sequences come from PBMCs, collected around atezolizumab (anti-PD-L1) treatment. These receptors were taken from a man in his fifties or sixties with urothelial cancer.

This clone has only a few counts. This rearrangement joins TRBV29-1 to TRBJ1-1, with a possible D match to TRBD1 (5 bases). The CDR3 loop spans 11 amino acids. Germline values: CDR1 SQVTM, CDR2 ANQGSEA. The germline V and J ends were trimmed by 8 bases and 4 bases, with 11 bases remaining between them. CDR3 bases: TGCAGCCTTGGGGCAATCACTGAAGCTTTCTTT. It codes for CSLGAITEAFF.

The rearrangement uses TRBV18 and TRBJ1-3; 9 bases map to TRBD1. This CDR3 is 19 amino acids long. V shed 2 bases, J shed 1 base, and the junction held 12 bases outside the gene matches. CDR1 is KGHSH, CDR2 LQKENI, per germline. DNA of the CDR3: TGTGCCAGCTCACCATTGAGGGCGGGACAGGGTCTTTCTGGAAACACCATATATTTT. This translates into CASSPLRAGQGLSGNTIYF.

The V and J genes are TRBV29-1 and TRBJ1-1, with 10 bases that match TRBD1. The CDR3 covers 19 residues. Germline values: CDR1 SQVTM, CDR2 ANQGSEA. With 4 bases clipped from V and 0 bases from J, the junction kept 17 bases outside the gene matches. CDR3 region: CSVADQSGQGGAMNTEAFF. The CDR3, as DNA: TGCAGCGTTGCGGACCAGAGTGGACAGGGGGGTGCCATGAACACTGAAGCTTTCTTT.

The gene calls are TRBV27 and TRBJ2-1, with 14 bases fitting TRBD2. The CDR3 spans 17 residues. The germline CDR1 and CDR2 sequences are MNHEY and SMNVEV (reference sequence). V was pared by 4 bases and J by 1 base, with 3 bases of the junction left unmatched. The CDR3 here is CASSSGTSGSSYNEQFF. The CDR3, as DNA: TGTGCCAGCAGTTCCGGGACTAGCGGGAGTTCCTACAATGAGCAGTTCTTC.

This clone was observed a single time. The V call is TRBV28, the J call TRBJ1-2; no clear D. Germline CDR1 reads MDHEN; CDR2 reads SYDVKM. CDR3 size: 11 residues. The V gene lost 3 bases and the J gene lost 8 bases, with 7 bases spanning the gap. The CDR3 is CASSFSGGYTF. The CDR3 nucleotides are TGTGCCAGCAGTTTTTCGGGGGGCTACACCTTC.

The chain combines TRBV4-2 with TRBJ2-2; D may be TRBD2 (5 bases). CDR3 size: 16 residues. Trimming pared 0 bases from V and 4 bases from J, leaving 12 bases between. The germline V gene encodes CDR1 LGHNA and CDR2 YNFKEQ. The CDR3: CASSQERPTSTGELFF. The CDR3 DNA is TGTGCCAGCAGCCAAGAAAGACCTACTAGCACCGGGGAGCTGTTTTTT.

The gene calls are TRBV5-4 and TRBJ1-1, with a tentative D call TRBD1 (5 bases). Trimming removed 0 bases at V and 4 bases at J, with 13 bases between. There are 15 residues in the CDR3. Germline lookup yields CDR1 SGHNT and CDR2 YYREEE (reference sequence). CDR3 sequence: CASSLVGGMGTEAFF. CDR3 in DNA: TGTGCCAGCAGCTTGGTGGGGGGGATGGGCACTGAAGCTTTCTTT. The full variable domain, its missing parts supplied by reference TRBV5-4 and TRBJ1-1, is ETGVTQSPTHLIKTRGQQVTLRCSSQSGHNTVSWYQQALGQGPQFIFQYYREEENGRGNFPPRFSGLQFPNYSSELNVNALELDDSALYLCASSLVGGMGTEAFFGQGTRLTVV.

The chain carries TRBV6-6 and TRBJ2-2; 7 bases are shared with TRBD2. CDR1 is MNHNY, CDR2 SVGAGI, per germline (reference sequence). Trimming removed 2 bases from V and 6 bases from J; junction bases left unmatched: 9. The CDR3 runs to 16 residues. CDR3 protein: CASSYGGGGLAGELFF. Here the CDR3 DNA reads TGTGCCAGCAGTTACGGGGGGGGTGGGTTGGCCGGGGAGCTGTTTTTT.

Concerning this clone: The germline gene is not matched at one end of the junction; a read error may be the cause. The chain carries TRBV5-4 and TRBJ2-7; maybe TRBD2 (6 bases). Germline CDR1 and CDR2: SGHNT and YYREEE (reference sequence). This CDR3 region has 13 residues. CDR3 nucleotides: TGTGCCAGCAGCCCCGGGGGTGGTTACGAGCGGTACTTC. Translated, it gives CASSPGGGYERYF.

This chain links TRBV5-1 with TRBJ2-3; D uncertain. The CDR3 length is 16 residues. Germline CDR1 is SGHRS and CDR2 is YFSETQ. Trimming cost V 5 bases and J 2 bases, with 18 bases left between them. CDR3 sequence (DNA): TGCGCCAGCAGTCTTTACTCCTTTTTTAACACAGATACGCAGTATTTT. Translation: CASSLYSFFNTDTQYF. Supplemented by reference TRBV5-1 and TRBJ2-3, the full variable domain reads KAGVTQTPRYLIKTRGQQVTLSCSPISGHRSVSWYQQTPGQGLQFLFEYFSETQRNKGNFPGRFSGRQFSNSRSEMNVSTLELGDSALYLCASSLYSFFNTDTQYFGPGTRLTVL.

The chain couples TRBV18 to TRBJ1-2, with 8 bases fitting TRBD1. J lost 7 bases, V lost 5 bases, and 21 bases had no gene match. CDR1 KGHSH and CDR2 LQKENI come from the germline V gene. This CDR3 is 18 amino acids long. For the CDR3, the DNA is TGTGCCAGCTCAACGCAAAACACCCGGACAGGGAAGGCGGGTGGCTACACCTTC. Translating it yields CASSTQNTRTGKAGGYTF.

V and J are TRBV28 and TRBJ1-1; no clear D. Trimming shortened V by 9 bases and J by 3 bases, and 14 bases separated the two germline ends. The CDR3 is 13 residues long. CDR1 is MDHEN and CDR2 is SYDVKM in the germline V gene. The CDR3: CASYNQFHTEAFF. CDR3 DNA sequence: TGTGCCAGTTATAACCAGTTTCACACTGAAGCTTTCTTT.

The rearrangement links TRBV9 to TRBJ2-7; D is perhaps TRBD2 (5 bases). The CDR3 contains 14 residues. Trimming took off 0 bases at V and 2 bases at J, with 9 bases between the two ends. The V gene's germline CDR1 is SGDLS and CDR2 YYNGEE. The DNA for the CDR3 is TGTGCCAGCAGCGTAGCCGTCGGGACCTACGAGCAGTACTTC. Residues: CASSVAVGTYEQYF.

The chain combines TRBV28 with TRBJ2-5; D perhaps matches TRBD1 (7 bases). Germline-derived CDR1 and CDR2 are MDHEN and SYDVKM. Trimming took off 3 bases at V and 1 base at J, with 12 bases between the two ends. This CDR3 is built from 15 residues. This chain's CDR3 is CASSLYRGGQETQYF. In nucleotides, the CDR3 is TGTGCCAGCAGTTTGTACAGGGGAGGCCAAGAGACCCAGTACTTC.

The chain uses TRBV7-9 and TRBJ1-5, with TRBD1 matching over 7 bases. The junction had 16 bases not matched to a gene; V was cut back by 3 bases and J by 8 bases. Germline V CDR1 and CDR2: SEHNR, FQNEAQ (reference sequence). The CDR3 covers 17 residues. CDR3 protein: CASSFHLTGSLAEPQHF. CDR3 sequence (DNA): TGTGCCAGCAGCTTCCACCTGACAGGGTCTCTCGCAGAGCCCCAGCATTTT.

This sequence joins TRBV10-3 and TRBJ1-4; unclear D gene. V was cut by 7 bases and J by 6 bases, with 12 bases left in between. The CDR3 contains 13 residues. From germline, CDR1 is ENHRY and CDR2 SYGVKD. The CDR3 protein is CAITGGVDEKLFF. The CDR3, as DNA: TGTGCCATCACTGGAGGTGTGGATGAAAAACTGTTTTTT.

The V call is TRBV7-2, the J call TRBJ1-1; a possible D gene is TRBD1 (6 bases). Deletions cut 8 bases from V and 1 base from J, with 14 bases between. This CDR3 spans 14 amino acids. Germline V gene sequence: CDR1 SGHTA, CDR2 FQGNSA. The CDR3 coding sequence is TGTGCCAGCGGACAGTGGGGGTGGAACACTGAAGCTTTCTTT. This codes for CASGQWGWNTEAFF. Complete variable domain (other parts from reference TRBV7-2 and TRBJ1-1): GAGVSQSPSNKVTEKGKDVELRCDPISGHTALYWYRQSLGQGLEFLIYFQGNSAPDKSGLPSDRFSAERTGGSVSTLTIQRTQQEDSAVYLCASGQWGWNTEAFFGQGTRLTVV.

V gene TRBV5-1 combines with J gene TRBJ2-3; D unclear. Germline assignment: CDR1 SGHRS and CDR2 YFSETQ. The CDR3 length is 16 residues. V lost 0 bases to trimming and J lost 5 bases, with 16 bases between them. This chain's CDR3 is CASSLDWAGSQDTQYF. As DNA, the CDR3 is TGCGCCAGCAGCTTGGATTGGGCAGGATCTCAAGATACGCAGTATTTT.

V gene TRBV6-5 combines with J gene TRBJ1-2, with D tentatively TRBD1 (5 bases). Germline V gene sequence: CDR1 MNHEY, CDR2 SVGAGI. V was cut by 0 bases and J by 6 bases, with 11 bases left in between. The CDR3 loop spans 14 amino acids. This CDR3 reads CASSYSGGGDGYTF. CDR3 DNA: TGTGCCAGCAGTTACTCCGGCGGGGGGGATGGCTACACCTTC.

This clone has only one observation. This chain uses TRBV11-2 with TRBJ2-1; TRBD1 agrees at 7 bases. Germline-derived CDR1 and CDR2 are SGHAT and FQNNGV. This CDR3 contains 14 residues. With V trimmed by 5 bases and J by 9 bases, 10 bases remained unmatched. The CDR3 nucleotides are TGTGCCAGCAGCCTAGGGACAGTGGGTGGTGAGCAGTTCTTC. Translated: CASSLGTVGGEQFF.

This chain uses TRBV5-1 with TRBJ1-1; the match to TRBD1 covers 9 bases. The CDR3 totals 15 residues. V dropped 2 bases and J dropped 1; count of bases not matched to a gene: 3. CDR1 SGHRS and CDR2 YFSETQ come from the germline V gene. The CDR3: CASSFTGGGNTEAFF. DNA of the CDR3: TGCGCCAGCAGCTTTACAGGGGGCGGGAACACTGAAGCTTTCTTT.

This chain connects TRBV5-6 to TRBJ2-7; D not resolved. The CDR3 is 14 residues long. The germline V and J ends were trimmed by 0 bases and 2 bases, with 9 bases remaining between them. From germline, CDR1 is SGHDT and CDR2 YYEEEE. The chain's CDR3 is CASSLVASPYEQYF. CDR3 DNA: TGTGCCAGCAGCTTGGTGGCCAGTCCCTACGAGCAGTACTTC.

V usage is TRBV6-6 and J usage is TRBJ2-5; weak D call: TRBD1 (6 bases). V was pared by 8 bases and J by 5 bases, with 18 bases between. The CDR3 covers 14 residues. Germline CDR1 and CDR2: MNHNY and SVGAGI (reference sequence). The CDR3 bases are TGTGCCAGCGCCAATAGACAGGCAGGGGAGACCCAGTACTTC. It encodes CASANRQAGETQYF.

V is TRBV2 and J is TRBJ2-5, with 8 positions matching TRBD1. The CDR3 totals 14 residues. J was trimmed by 13 bases and V by 4 bases; bases with no gene match: 14. Germline V gene data show CDR1 as SNHLY and CDR2 as FYNNEI. The chain's CDR3 is CASSGGTGGHNGYF. The CDR3 bases are TGTGCCAGCAGTGGGGGTACAGGGGGACACAATGGGTACTTC.

The CDR3 protein is CASRRGAGGYNEQFF. Here the CDR3 DNA reads TGTGCCAGCAGGAGGGGAGCGGGAGGTTACAATGAGCAGTTCTTC. The V gene is TRBV2, the J gene TRBJ2-1; 9 bases line up with TRBD2. The CDR3 is made up of 15 amino acids. The V segment lost 6 bases and the J segment 4 bases; nucleotides outside the gene matches: 7. Germline loops: CDR1 SNHLY, CDR2 FYNNEI.

The chain uses TRBV11-2 and TRBJ2-3; no clear D gene. Trimming pared 5 bases from V and 2 bases from J, leaving 8 bases between. The CDR3 length is 13 residues. In germline, CDR1 is SGHAT, CDR2 FQNNGV. The chain's CDR3 is CASSLQPTDTQYF. The CDR3 DNA sequence: TGTGCCAGCAGCCTACAGCCCACAGATACGCAGTATTTT.

This chain links TRBV5-4 with TRBJ2-3; TRBD2 might be the D (5 bases). Germline V gives CDR1 SGHNT, CDR2 YYREEE (reference sequence). This CDR3 contains 14 residues. Trimming took 6 bases from V and 3 from J, leaving 14 bases between them. The CDR3 protein is CASNLGSSTDTQYF. DNA for the CDR3: TGTGCCAGCAACCTTGGGAGTAGTACAGATACGCAGTATTTT. The variable domain in full, completed from reference TRBV5-4 and TRBJ2-3, reads ETGVTQSPTHLIKTRGQQVTLRCSSQSGHNTVSWYQQALGQGPQFIFQYYREEENGRGNFPPRFSGLQFPNYSSELNVNALELDDSALYLCASNLGSSTDTQYFGPGTRLTVL.

This chain connects TRBV10-3 to TRBJ1-2; the match to TRBD1 covers 7 bases. Trimming cost V 0 bases and J 2 bases; bases outside gene matches: 3. The CDR3 length is 15 residues. In germline, CDR1 is ENHRY, CDR2 SYGVKD. The CDR3 loop is CAISESRQGNYGYTF. The DNA of the CDR3 is TGTGCCATCAGTGAGTCAAGACAGGGAAACTATGGCTACACCTTC.

The V call is TRBV5-8, the J call TRBJ2-2; the D is unclear. The CDR3 covers 14 residues. Germline CDR1 reads SGHTS; CDR2 reads YDEGEE. Trimming cost V 2 bases and J 5 bases, with 10 bases left between them. The CDR3 loop is CASSFRQLTGELFF. In DNA form, the CDR3 reads TGTGCCAGCAGCTTCCGCCAGTTGACCGGGGAGCTGTTTTTT.

A single count supports this clone. The chain recombines TRBV28 with TRBJ2-5; 7 bases line up with TRBD2. Germline trimming cut 6 bases from V and 2 bases from J; bases unmatched to any gene: 9. Germline V CDR1 and CDR2: MDHEN, SYDVKM. The CDR3 extends over 15 amino acids. For the CDR3, the DNA is TGTGCCAGCAGGCCTTGGCGGGGGAATCAAGAGACCCAGTACTTC. This codes for CASRPWRGNQETQYF.